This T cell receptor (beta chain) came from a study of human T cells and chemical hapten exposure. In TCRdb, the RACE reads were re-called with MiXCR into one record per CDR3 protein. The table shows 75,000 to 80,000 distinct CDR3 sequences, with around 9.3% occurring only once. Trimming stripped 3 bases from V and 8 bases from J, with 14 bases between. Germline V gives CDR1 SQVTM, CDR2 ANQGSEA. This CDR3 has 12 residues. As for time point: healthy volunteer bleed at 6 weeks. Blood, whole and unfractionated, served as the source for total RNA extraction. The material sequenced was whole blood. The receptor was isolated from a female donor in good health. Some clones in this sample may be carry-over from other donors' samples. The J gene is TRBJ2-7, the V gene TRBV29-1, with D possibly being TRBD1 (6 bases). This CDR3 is CSVEARQDKQYF. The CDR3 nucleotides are TGCAGCGTTGAGGCCCGACAGGACAAGCAGTACTTC.